The source of this TCR beta chain is a study of T cell responses to AZD1222 COVID-19 vaccine. Profiling relied on immunoSEQ multiplex PCR, and the TCRdb table lists in-frame clones only, not all of them. The sample records roughly 140,000 clones, under 95% being singletons. The germline V gene has CDR1 MNHEY and CDR2 SVGEGT. The CDR3 runs to 12 residues. V gave up 2 bases and J gave up 3 bases, with 4 bases separating them. The sample holds one count of this clone. The origin of this receptor is an adult in good health. The chain employs TRBV6-2 or TRBV6-3 and TRBJ1-2; no clear D gene. Here the sequenced sample was peripheral blood, taken on day 0 of AZD1222 vaccination. The CDR3 DNA is TGTGCCAGCAGTTACGTGGACTATGGCTACACCTTC. Amino acid sequence: CASSYVDYGYTF.